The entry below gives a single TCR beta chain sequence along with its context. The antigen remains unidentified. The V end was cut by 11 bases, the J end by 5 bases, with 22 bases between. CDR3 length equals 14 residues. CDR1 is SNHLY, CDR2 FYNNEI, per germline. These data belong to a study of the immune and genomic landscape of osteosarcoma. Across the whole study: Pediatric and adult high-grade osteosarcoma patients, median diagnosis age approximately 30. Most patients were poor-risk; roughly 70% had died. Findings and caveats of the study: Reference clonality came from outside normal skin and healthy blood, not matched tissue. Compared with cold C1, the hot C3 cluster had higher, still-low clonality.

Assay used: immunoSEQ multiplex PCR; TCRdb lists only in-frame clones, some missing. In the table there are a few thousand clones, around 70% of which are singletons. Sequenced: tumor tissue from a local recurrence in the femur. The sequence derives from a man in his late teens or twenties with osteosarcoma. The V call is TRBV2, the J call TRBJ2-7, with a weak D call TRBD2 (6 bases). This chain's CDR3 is CAGSRDSSLDEQYF. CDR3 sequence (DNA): TGTGCCGGGAGTCGGGACTCCTCGCTGGACGAGCAGTACTTC.